The rows below give T cell receptor beta chains drawn from one sample of a study of T-cell reconstitution after alpha-beta-depleted transplantation in children. MiXCR, applied by TCRdb to the PCR reads, yields one record per CDR3 protein. The sample has hundreds of thousands of distinct CDR3 sequences; approximately 8.4% are singletons. The sequencing used PBMCs, mostly from graft donor cells, collected 360 days after TCRalphabeta/CD19-depleted stem cell transplant. Source of these receptors: a male patient under 10 years old who had a stem cell transplant for acute myeloid leukemia, so the T cells may come from the graft donor. Each CDR3 is given with its conserved first and last residue. D genes are given only for firm matches. Size is omitted from some rows. Given values are once, few, many or a class for expanded clones.

d_gene	abundance	v_gene	j_gene	CDR3aa	CDR3nt
TRBD2	many	TRBV28	TRBJ2-3	CASSLRTSEFAQYF	TGTGCCAGCAGTTTAAGGACTAGCGAATTCGCGCAGTATTTT
NA	few	TRBV21-1	TRBJ2-7	CASSPRHAPYEQYF	TGTGCCAGCAGCCCGCGACATGCGCCCTACGAGCAGTACTTC
NA	few	TRBV11-2	TRBJ2-1	CASTTQPRLYNEQFF	TGTGCCAGCACCACCCAGCCGCGGCTATACAATGAGCAGTTCTTC
TRBD1	NA	TRBV7-9	TRBJ1-6	CASSQQLTGKHSPLHF	TGTGCCAGCAGCCAACAATTGACAGGGAAGCATTCACCCCTCCACTTT
TRBD1	NA	TRBV5-1	TRBJ2-1	CASSFGGDRASYNEQFF	TGCGCCAGCAGCTTTGGTGGGGACAGGGCTTCTTACAATGAGCAGTTCTTC
NA	many	TRBV12-3/TRBV12-4	TRBJ2-7	CASSLVLSAPVYEQYF	TGTGCCAGCAGTTTGGTCCTGTCGGCCCCTGTCTACGAGCAGTACTTC
NA	many	TRBV5-1	TRBJ1-4	CASSLGGQDKLFF	TGCGCCAGCAGCTTGGGGGGACAAGACAAACTGTTTTTT
TRBD2	few	TRBV20-1	TRBJ2-1	CSASWGWVAGVMDEQFF	TGCAGTGCTAGTTGGGGGTGGGTGGCGGGAGTAATGGATGAGCAGTTCTTC
NA	few	TRBV20-1	TRBJ1-2	CSARSAGTHGYTF	TGCAGTGCTAGATCGGCAGGGACTCATGGCTACACCTTC
NA	NA	TRBV30	TRBJ2-6	CAWSVRGPGANVLTF	TGTGCCTGGAGTGTACGAGGGCCCGGGGCCAACGTCCTGACTTTC
NA	NA	TRBV5-1	TRBJ2-3	CASSLNFKVGGPSTDTQYF	TGCGCCAGCAGCTTGAATTTTAAGGTCGGGGGGCCTAGCACAGATACGCAGTATTTT
TRBD1	few	TRBV10-1	TRBJ2-5	CASSETGVQETQYF	TGCGCCAGCAGTGAGACAGGGGTTCAAGAGACCCAGTACTTC
TRBD1	many	TRBV5-1	TRBJ1-5	CASSRITGDDQPQHF	TGCGCCAGCAGCAGGATAACAGGGGACGATCAGCCCCAGCATTTT
TRBD2	NA	TRBV7-2	TRBJ2-7	CASSSTSASYEQYF	TGTGCCAGCAGCTCCACTAGCGCCTCCTACGAGCAGTACTTC
TRBD2	few	TRBV11-1	TRBJ2-1	CASSVGTSGLRFHGEQFF	TGTGCCAGCAGCGTAGGGACTAGCGGTCTGAGGTTTCATGGTGAGCAGTTCTTC
NA	many	TRBV20-1	TRBJ2-3	CSATGGTSTDTQYF	TGCAGTGCAACTGGGGGCACTAGCACAGATACGCAGTATTTT
NA	many	TRBV6-1	TRBJ2-7	CASSEVRESEQYF	TGTGCCAGCAGTGAAGTGAGGGAGAGCGAGCAGTACTTC
NA	NA	TRBV29-1	TRBJ2-1	CSVEPPWRNEQFF	TGCAGCGTTGAACCGCCGTGGAGAAATGAGCAGTTCTTC
TRBD2	many	TRBV12-3/TRBV12-4	TRBJ2-7	CASSSSGYYEQYF	TGTGCCAGCAGTTCTAGCGGGTACTACGAGCAGTACTTC
NA	NA	TRBV5-6	TRBJ2-5	CASSVDSRETQYF	TGTGCCAGCAGCGTGGACAGTCGGGAGACCCAGTACTTC
NA	few	TRBV4-3	TRBJ2-5	CASSLLHRAQETQYF	TGCGCCAGCAGCCTACTCCACCGGGCCCAAGAGACCCAGTACTTC
TRBD2	many	TRBV20-1	TRBJ2-2	CSASGGGASGELFF	TGCAGTGCTAGCGGCGGGGGGGCCAGCGGGGAGCTGTTTTTT
TRBD2	NA	TRBV12-3/TRBV12-4	TRBJ2-5	CASSSIPRTSGGQETQYF	TGTGCCAGCAGCTCCATTCCCCGGACTAGCGGGGGACAAGAGACCCAGTACTTC
NA	few	TRBV7-3	TRBJ2-3	CASSPLIGDTQYF	TGTGCCAGCAGCCCCCTGATAGGGGATACGCAGTATTTT
NA	many	TRBV5-1	TRBJ1-3	CASSPDGNAIYF	TGCGCCAGCAGCCCGGACGGTAACGCCATATATTTT
TRBD1	NA	TRBV4-1	TRBJ2-1	CASSPARTGVYNEQFF	TGCGCCAGCAGCCCAGCCAGGACAGGGGTTTACAATGAGCAGTTCTTC
NA	few	TRBV28	TRBJ2-3	CASSSLGWPGEGTDTQYF	TGTGCCAGCAGTTCCCTAGGGTGGCCAGGAGAAGGTACAGATACGCAGTATTTT
TRBD2	few	TRBV12-3/TRBV12-4	TRBJ2-2	CASTLAGNSGELFF	TGTGCCAGCACGCTAGCGGGAAATAGCGGGGAGCTGTTTTTT
TRBD1	few	TRBV5-1	TRBJ1-1	CASKEQGTMNTEAFF	TGCGCCAGTAAAGAACAGGGGACCATGAACACTGAAGCTTTCTTT
NA	NA	TRBV11-1	TRBJ2-1	CASSLGPHTQGPRGRNEQFF	TGTGCCAGCAGCTTAGGACCACACACACAGGGGCCACGCGGGAGGAATGAGCAGTTCTTC
NA	NA	TRBV6-2/TRBV6-3	TRBJ2-7	CASKPSDSGYEQYF	TGTGCCAGCAAGCCCTCTGACAGCGGCTACGAGCAGTACTTC
NA	NA	TRBV5-5	TRBJ1-1	CASSPQPNTEAFF	TGTGCCAGCAGCCCACAACCGAACACTGAAGCTTTCTTT
TRBD1	NA	TRBV5-1	TRBJ1-2	CASSQGTGGAPFYGYTF	TGCGCCAGCAGCCAAGGGACAGGGGGCGCCCCCTTCTATGGCTACACCTTC
NA	few	TRBV19	TRBJ1-5	CASDLGAGQPQHF	TGTGCCAGCGACCTTGGGGCGGGCCAGCCCCAGCATTTT
TRBD1	NA	TRBV7-8	TRBJ1-5	CASSPQGAGQPQHF	TGTGCCAGCAGCCCCCAGGGGGCAGGACAGCCCCAGCATTTT
TRBD1	NA	TRBV7-9	TRBJ2-7	CASSPRTGAKYEQYF	TGTGCCAGCAGCCCCCGGACAGGGGCAAAATACGAGCAGTACTTC
NA	many	TRBV20-1	TRBJ1-1	CSAKGELRRRRTEAFF	TGCAGTGCTAAAGGAGAACTACGCAGACGGAGGACTGAAGCTTTCTTT
TRBD2	many	TRBV20-1	TRBJ2-5	CSVRRLAERKETQYF	TGCAGTGTCAGGAGGCTAGCGGAGCGAAAAGAGACCCAGTACTTC
TRBD2	NA	TRBV5-1	TRBJ2-1	CASSYPGTSGGPPSYNEQFF	TGCGCCAGCAGCTACCCCGGGACTAGCGGGGGGCCCCCCTCCTACAATGAGCAGTTCTTC
TRBD2	NA	TRBV4-1	TRBJ2-7	CASSQAGTSIYEQYF	TGCGCCAGCAGCCAAGCCGGGACTAGTATCTACGAGCAGTACTTC
NA	many	TRBV3-1	TRBJ2-7	CASSQGISNGYEQYF	TGTGCCAGCAGCCAAGGGATATCCAACGGCTACGAGCAGTACTTC
TRBD1	many	TRBV6-2/TRBV6-3	TRBJ2-3	CASSSDRGSTDTQYF	TGTGCCAGCAGTTCTGACAGGGGCAGCACAGATACGCAGTATTTT
NA	NA	TRBV7-2	TRBJ1-2	CASSLTGPYGYTF	TGTGCCAGCAGCTTAACAGGTCCCTATGGCTACACCTTC
TRBD1	many	TRBV12-3/TRBV12-4	TRBJ1-3	CASTKGALYTIYF	TGTGCCAGCACGAAGGGGGCCCTGTACACCATATATTTT
TRBD1	many	TRBV9	TRBJ2-3	CASSASLGTVSTDTQYF	TGTGCCAGCAGCGCATCCTTGGGGACAGTTAGCACAGATACGCAGTATTTT
TRBD2	NA	TRBV29-1	TRBJ2-5	CSVEREVRETQYF	TGCAGCGTTGAGCGGGAGGTCCGGGAGACCCAGTACTTC
NA	few	TRBV12-3/TRBV12-4	TRBJ2-3	CASTKGTLSTDTQYF	TGTGCCAGCACCAAGGGGACATTGAGCACAGATACGCAGTATTTT
NA	NA	TRBV29-1	TRBJ1-1	CSAGRTPSAEAFF	TGCAGCGCCGGACGGACCCCATCAGCTGAAGCTTTCTTT
NA	NA	TRBV5-5	TRBJ2-5	CASSTHLETQYF	TGTGCCAGCAGCACCCACCTGGAGACCCAGTACTTC
TRBD2	NA	TRBV7-2	TRBJ2-3	CASSPIAGGQTDTQYF	TGTGCCAGCAGCCCCATAGCGGGAGGGCAAACAGATACGCAGTATTTT
NA	NA	TRBV12-3/TRBV12-4	TRBJ1-2	CASRKGPDYGYTF	TGTGCCAGCAGAAAGGGACCGGACTATGGCTACACCTTC
NA	many	TRBV4-2	TRBJ2-3	CASSGEVAVTDTQYF	TGTGCCAGCAGCGGGGAGGTAGCGGTCACAGATACGCAGTATTTT